The 26 T cell receptor beta chains in this list originate from one sample, sequenced in a study of blood T cell repertoires in COVID-19. Profiled with immunoSEQ multiplex PCR; TCRdb holds only in-frame clones, not every one. Here the sample spans more than 250,000 clones, 70% to 90% being singletons. What was sequenced was PBMCs or T cells enriched from blood (not recorded which). Receptor source: a woman in her 30s who had recovered from COVID-19.

V usage is TRBV21-1 and J usage is TRBJ2-4; no check of the table's D call, TRBD2, against the DNA was made. TRBV21-1 is designated a pseudogene. The CDR3 is 13 amino acids. CDR3 sequence: CASTPRVLHIQYF. DNA for the CDR3: TGTGCCAGCACCCCGAGGGTTTTGCACATTCAGTACTTC.

The J gene is TRBJ1-2, the V gene TRBV21-1; the D call TRBD1 from the table was never checked on the DNA. TRBV21-1 is designated a pseudogene. There are 14 residues in the CDR3. The CDR3: CASSIRDRVYGYTF. The DNA for the CDR3 is TGTGCCAGCAGCATTCGGGACAGGGTCTATGGCTACACCTTC.

V and J are TRBV7-6 and TRBJ2-7; a possible D gene is TRBD1 (6 bases). V dropped 0 bases and J dropped 3 bases, with 12 bases sitting between them. CDR1 is SGHVS, CDR2 FNYEAQ, per germline. CDR3 size: 15 residues. The CDR3 DNA sequence: TGTGCCAGCAGCTTAGCAGAGGGGACAAGCTACGAGCAGTACTTC. Translated: CASSLAEGTSYEQYF.

The genes are TRBV7-2 and TRBJ2-2, with TRBD2 matching 10 bases. Germline loops: CDR1 SGHTA, CDR2 FQGNSA. Trimming at V came to 2 bases and at J to 4 bases, leaving 1 base not matched to a gene. The CDR3 is 15 residues long. DNA for the CDR3: TGTGCCAGCAGCTTACGGACTAGCGGCACCGGGGAGCTGTTTTTT. As protein: CASSLRTSGTGELFF.

The chain has TRBV7-2 and TRBJ1-2; 8 bases match TRBD1. CDR1 SGHTA and CDR2 FQGNSA come from the germline V gene. The CDR3 covers 13 residues. V lost 7 bases and J lost 5; bases outside the gene matches: 6. The CDR3, as DNA: TGTGCCAGCACCAAGGACAGGGATTATGGCTACACCTTC. Amino acid sequence: CASTKDRDYGYTF. The full variable domain, rest sourced from reference TRBV7-2 and TRBJ1-2, is GAGVSQSPSNKVTEKGKDVELRCDPISGHTALYWYRQSLGQGLEFLIYFQGNSAPDKSGLPSDRFSAERTGGSVSTLTIQRTQQEDSAVYLCASTKDRDYGYTFGSGTRLTVV.

The chain is built from TRBV7-9 and TRBJ2-1; weak D call: TRBD1 (6 bases). From germline, CDR1 is SEHNR and CDR2 FQNEAQ (reference sequence). This CDR3 spans 13 amino acids. V gave up 5 bases and J gave up 8 bases, with 13 bases separating them. The CDR3 loop is CASSTQGFDEQFF. The CDR3 DNA reads as TGTGCCAGCAGCACGCAGGGGTTCGATGAGCAGTTCTTC. The complete variable domain, with remaining parts taken from reference TRBV7-9 and TRBJ2-1, reads DTGVSQNPRHKITKRGQNVTFRCDPISEHNRLYWYRQTLGQGPEFLTYFQNEAQLEKSRLLSDRFSAERPKGSFSTLEIQRTEQGDSAMYLCASSTQGFDEQFFGPGTRLTVL.

The chain recombines TRBV30 with TRBJ1-4; D gene uncertain. The V gene lost 0 bases and the J gene lost 0 bases, with 11 bases spanning the gap. The length of the CDR3 is 16 residues. CDR1 is GTSNPN, CDR2 SVGIG, per germline (reference sequence). The CDR3 DNA is TGTGCCTGGAGTGTACCACAGAAAACAACTAATGAAAAACTGTTTTTT. Residues: CAWSVPQKTTNEKLFF.

The chain joins TRBV19 to TRBJ2-2; D is unresolved. The CDR3 runs 16 residues. V was cut by 3 bases and J by 1 base, with 12 bases left in between. Germline values: CDR1 LNHDA, CDR2 SQIVND (reference sequence). The DNA of the CDR3 is TGTGCCAGTAGTATGAGTGTATTGAGGAACACCGGGGAGCTGTTTTTT. It specifies CASSMSVLRNTGELFF.

The chain links TRBV9 to TRBJ2-2; 8 nucleotides line up with TRBD2. This CDR3 contains 14 residues. Looked up from germline, CDR1 is SGDLS and CDR2 is YYNGEE. Trimming removed 3 bases from V and 4 bases from J; junction bases left unmatched: 2. The DNA of the CDR3 is TGTGCCAGCAGCGCGAGCGGGGGCACCGGGGAGCTGTTTTTT. Amino acid sequence: CASSASGGTGELFF.

The genes are TRBV18 and TRBJ2-5; no reliable D call. There are 11 residues in the CDR3. Germline CDR1 reads KGHSH; CDR2 reads LQKENI. Trimming removed 6 bases at V and 1 base at J, with 3 bases between. This chain's CDR3 is CASSLQETQYF. The CDR3 coding sequence is TGTGCCAGCTCCCTCCAAGAGACCCAGTACTTC.

The J gene is TRBJ1-2, the V gene TRBV3-1 (or the pseudogene TRBV3-2); no reliable D call. Germline V lookup: CDR1 LGHDT, CDR2 YNNKEL (reference sequence). The CDR3 consists of 15 residues. The germline V and J ends were trimmed by 1 base and 2 bases, with 11 bases remaining between them. CDR3 in amino acids: CASSQAQKQNYGYTF. The DNA of the CDR3 is TGTGCCAGCAGCCAAGCGCAGAAACAAAACTATGGCTACACCTTC.

This chain links TRBV20-1 with TRBJ1-2, with D tentatively TRBD1 (5 bases). This CDR3 has 16 residues. The germline V gene encodes CDR1 DFQATT and CDR2 SNEGSKA (reference sequence). V was clipped by 3 bases and J by 4 bases, with 21 bases between them. The CDR3 DNA follows: TGCAGTGCTAGTTCCCCTCAGGGTAGGGGATCCTATGGCTACACCTTC. Its translation: CSASSPQGRGSYGYTF.

This chain joins TRBV2 and TRBJ2-5, with D perhaps matching TRBD2 (5 bases). The germline V and J ends were trimmed by 9 bases and 5 bases, with 10 bases remaining between them. The CDR3 extends over 11 amino acids. The V gene's germline CDR1 is SNHLY and CDR2 FYNNEI. The CDR3 loop reads CARTRGETQYF. CDR3 nucleotide sequence: TGTGCCAGAACGAGAGGGGAGACCCAGTACTTC.

The chain couples TRBV10-2 to TRBJ1-6; 12 nucleotides align to TRBD1. The germline CDR1 and CDR2 sequences are WSHSY and SAAADI. V shed 8 bases, J shed 10 bases, and the junction held 3 bases outside the gene matches. This CDR3 has 13 residues. This chain's CDR3 is CASRDRGRSPLHF. The CDR3 DNA reads as TGCGCCAGCCGGGACAGGGGGCGATCACCCCTCCACTTT.

J is TRBJ1-2 and V is TRBV13, with D tentatively TRBD1 (5 bases). Germline loops: CDR1 PRHDT, CDR2 FYEKMQ (reference sequence). The CDR3 is made up of 13 amino acids. The ends were cut back, 3 bases at V and 1 base at J, with 6 bases in the middle. In nucleotides, the CDR3 is TGTGCCAGCAGCTTCCAGGGTAACTATGGCTACACCTTC. This gives the protein CASSFQGNYGYTF.

As to this clone: At one end the junction does not follow the germline gene, possibly because of a read error. The gene calls are TRBV7-2 and TRBJ2-7, with 8 bases identical to TRBD2. The CDR3 is 13 amino acids. Germline V gene lookup returns CDR1 SGHTA and CDR2 FQGNSA. CDR3 protein: CATSASGPYEQYF. The CDR3, as DNA: TGTGCCACCAGCGCTAGCGGGCCCTACGAGCAGTACTTC.

The CDR3 loop reads CASSSDIYNEQFF. CDR3 DNA sequence: TGTGCCAGCAGCTCAGACATATACAATGAGCAGTTCTTC. The chain recombines TRBV5-4 with TRBJ2-1; D remains ambiguous. This CDR3 comprises 13 residues. The germline gives CDR1 SGHNT, CDR2 YYREEE (reference sequence). V lost 3 bases and J 4 bases, leaving 8 bases between the germline ends.

The V gene is TRBV18, the J gene TRBJ2-7, with 7 bases matching TRBD2. Germline loops: CDR1 KGHSH, CDR2 LQKENI. The CDR3 spans 13 residues. Trimming at V came to 3 bases and at J to 6 bases, leaving 5 bases not matched to a gene. Here the CDR3 reads CASSPGGLIEQYF. The CDR3 DNA reads as TGTGCCAGCTCACCGGGGGGGTTGATCGAGCAGTACTTC.

The V gene is TRBV28, the J gene TRBJ2-5, with D tentatively TRBD2 (6 bases). CDR3 length equals 16 residues. Trimming took 3 bases from V and 4 from J, leaving 18 bases between them. Germline V gene sequence: CDR1 MDHEN, CDR2 SYDVKM. CDR3 in DNA: TGTGCCAGCAGTTTCCACACGGGCCTCGGGGGAGAGACCCAGTACTTC. Its translation is CASSFHTGLGGETQYF.

This chain links TRBV18 with TRBJ2-7; possible D gene TRBD2, 7 bases. Deletions cut 2 bases from V and 6 bases from J, with 23 bases between. Germline values: CDR1 KGHSH, CDR2 LQKENI. CDR3 length: 17 amino acids. The CDR3 here is CASSPNLPGRGNGEQYF. The CDR3 DNA reads as TGTGCCAGCTCACCAAATCTTCCGGGGAGGGGGAACGGCGAGCAGTACTTC.

This chain connects TRBV9 to TRBJ1-6; TRBD1 might be the D (5 bases). This CDR3 region has 15 residues. Trimming took off 0 bases at V and 6 bases at J, with 10 bases between the two ends. Germline CDR1 is SGDLS and CDR2 is YYNGEE. The CDR3 protein is CASSVDDSRNSPLHF. In nucleotides, the CDR3 is TGTGCCAGCAGCGTAGACGACAGCCGTAATTCACCCCTCCACTTT.

This clone was recorded a few times. The chain carries TRBV15 and TRBJ1-6, with D hard to call. Trimming took 4 bases from V and 0 from J, leaving 4 bases between them. In germline, CDR1 is LNHNV, CDR2 YYDKDF (reference sequence). This CDR3 is 14 amino acids long. For the CDR3, the DNA is TGTGCCACCAGCAAGAGCTCCTATAATTCACCCCTCCACTTT. Its translation is CATSKSSYNSPLHF.

As to this clone: Other DNA sequences within the sample encode an identical CDR3. The chain recombines TRBV9 with TRBJ1-1, with unresolved D. Germline values: CDR1 SGDLS, CDR2 YYNGEE. The CDR3 totals 13 residues. V dropped 0 bases and J dropped 4 bases, with 7 bases sitting between them. As DNA, the CDR3 is TGTGCCAGCAGCGTAGTTGGGAGCACTGAAGCTTTCTTT. Protein product: CASSVVGSTEAFF. Supplemented by reference TRBV9 and TRBJ1-1, the full variable domain reads DSGVTQTPKHLITATGQRVTLRCSPRSGDLSVYWYQQSLDQGLQFLIQYYNGEERAKGNILERFSAQQFPDLHSELNLSSLELGDSALYFCASSVVGSTEAFFGQGTRLTVV.

V and J are TRBV11-2 and TRBJ1-2; no firm D call. Germline loops: CDR1 SGHAT, CDR2 FQNNGV. This CDR3 has 14 amino acids. Trimming cost V 5 bases and J 2 bases, with 12 bases left between them. CDR3 sequence: CASSPLYVNYGYTF. The CDR3 bases are TGTGCCAGCAGCCCCCTATATGTGAACTATGGCTACACCTTC.

The chain carries TRBV3-1 (or the pseudogene TRBV3-2) and TRBJ1-2; 7 nucleotides match TRBD1. Germline assignment: CDR1 LGHDT and CDR2 YNNKEL (reference sequence). CDR3 length: 13 residues. The J segment lost 2 bases and the V segment lost 4 bases, leaving 1 base of the junction unmatched. The CDR3: CASSRDSNYGYTF. The CDR3 coding sequence is TGTGCCAGCAGCCGGGACAGCAACTATGGCTACACCTTC.

The chain uses TRBV6-5 and TRBJ1-2; TRBD1 agrees at 8 bases. CDR1 MNHEY and CDR2 SVGAGI come from the germline V gene. The CDR3 extends over 13 amino acids. V was clipped by 6 bases and J by 3 bases; unmatched bases: 3. The CDR3 spells CASRGGQDYGYTF. For the CDR3, the DNA is TGTGCCAGCAGGGGGGGACAGGACTATGGCTACACCTTC.